These T cell receptor beta chains were read from a single sample in a study of T cells after yellow fever vaccination. From the 5' RACE reads, TCRdb called clonotypes with MiXCR, one entry per CDR3 protein. The sample has approximately 300,000 distinct CDR3 sequences, 10% to 15% seen once. The sequencing here drew on CD4+ T cells sorted from PBMCs, taken 45 days after the yellow fever booster vaccination. Receptors were obtained from a man younger than 45 who received the YFV17D yellow fever vaccine. Each CDR3 is given with its conserved first and last residue. D genes are given only for firm matches. Clone size, where shown, is once, few, many, or a class for clones that have expanded.

j_gene	d_gene	v_gene	abundance	CDR3aa	CDR3nt
TRBJ2-1	-	TRBV20-1	few	CSARTRFSYNEQFF	TGCAGTGCTAGAACCCGTTTCTCCTACAATGAGCAGTTCTTC
TRBJ2-1	TRBD2	TRBV28	-	CASSPSGNAYNEQFF	TGTGCCAGCAGTCCTAGCGGGAATGCCTACAATGAGCAGTTCTTC
TRBJ2-3	TRBD1	TRBV29-1	many	CSASEGAADTQYF	TGCAGCGCATCAGAGGGGGCAGCAGATACGCAGTATTTT
TRBJ2-1	-	TRBV20-1	few	CSATPGARNEQFF	TGCAGTGCTACCCCCGGGGCAAGAAATGAGCAGTTCTTC
TRBJ2-1	TRBD2	TRBV29-1	few	CSVAGGGSYNEQFF	TGCAGCGTTGCGGGGGGTGGCTCCTACAATGAGCAGTTCTTC
TRBJ2-2	TRBD2	TRBV7-9	few	CASSVTSGLTSGELFF	TGTGCCAGCAGCGTAACTAGCGGGCTTACATCCGGGGAGCTGTTTTTT
TRBJ2-3	-	TRBV28	-	CASRGPQGLGTQYF	TGTGCCAGCAGAGGACCCCAGGGGCTAGGGACGCAGTATTTT
TRBJ1-1	-	TRBV7-8	many	CASSLDRVGLNTEAFF	TGTGCCAGCAGCTTAGACAGGGTGGGACTGAACACTGAAGCTTTCTTT
TRBJ1-1	-	TRBV7-2	-	CASSLVRGTEAFF	TGTGCCAGCAGCTTAGTCAGGGGTACTGAAGCTTTCTTT
TRBJ2-3	-	TRBV7-2	-	CASSSMTMPQYF	TGTGCCAGCAGCTCGATGACTATGCCGCAGTATTTT
TRBJ1-2	-	TRBV3-1	few	CASSAGGAGYTF	TGTGCCAGCAGCGCTGGGGGGGCTGGCTACACCTTC
TRBJ2-7	TRBD2	TRBV6-5	-	CASSFGTSGSRSYEQYF	TGTGCCAGCAGTTTCGGGACTAGCGGGAGTCGGTCCTACGAGCAGTACTTC
TRBJ2-3	-	TRBV5-1	-	CASSLPLGVSTDTQYF	TGCGCCAGCAGCTTGCCCCTCGGAGTGAGCACAGATACGCAGTATTTT
TRBJ2-7	TRBD2	TRBV20-1	-	CSAQPRAGESEQYF	TGCAGTGCTCAACCCCGGGCGGGGGAGAGCGAGCAGTACTTC
TRBJ1-4	-	TRBV20-1	few	CSARPPQGTLTEKLFF	TGCAGTGCTCGACCCCCCCAAGGGACATTGACTGAAAAACTGTTTTTT
TRBJ1-5	TRBD1	TRBV15	few	CATSRVTGGHSNQPQHF	TGTGCCACCAGCAGAGTTACAGGGGGACATAGCAATCAGCCCCAGCATTTT
TRBJ1-4	-	TRBV7-9	few	CASSQLGSNEKLFF	TGTGCCAGCAGCCAGTTGGGGTCGAATGAAAAACTGTTTTTT
TRBJ2-2	TRBD2	TRBV20-1	-	CSARGLAGASDGELFF	TGCAGTGCTAGAGGACTAGCGGGAGCGTCGGACGGGGAGCTGTTTTTT
TRBJ2-1	-	TRBV20-1	-	CSARESSYEQFF	TGCAGTGCTAGAGAGAGTTCCTATGAGCAGTTCTTC
TRBJ2-5	-	TRBV12-3/TRBV12-4	few	CASSPARTKETQYF	TGTGCCAGCAGCCCTGCCCGGACGAAAGAGACCCAGTACTTC
TRBJ1-5	-	TRBV2	-	CASRDTYLNMPQHF	TGTGCCAGCAGGGACACCTACCTAAATATGCCCCAGCATTTT
TRBJ2-1	-	TRBV11-2	-	CASSSLEALWSNEQFF	TGTGCCAGCAGCTCGCTTGAGGCCCTCTGGAGCAATGAGCAGTTCTTC
TRBJ2-1	-	TRBV15	few	CATSSLLTSAVDNEQFF	TGTGCCACCAGCAGCCTACTGACTAGTGCTGTTGACAATGAGCAGTTCTTC
TRBJ2-7	-	TRBV7-2	few	CASSLSLSSRTPYEQYF	TGTGCCAGCAGCTTATCCCTAAGCTCCCGGACCCCTTACGAGCAGTACTTC
TRBJ2-2	-	TRBV5-1	few	CASSSKQGSNTGELFF	TGCGCCAGCAGCTCCAAACAGGGCTCCAACACCGGGGAGCTGTTTTTT
TRBJ2-1	-	TRBV10-2	few	CASSETPLNEQFF	TGCGCCAGCAGTGAGACCCCCCTAAATGAGCAGTTCTTC
TRBJ2-3	-	TRBV5-1	few	CASSAPEGPDTQYF	TGCGCCAGCAGCGCGCCGGAGGGCCCAGATACGCAGTATTTT
TRBJ2-6	-	TRBV15	-	CATSSVGDRSGANVLTF	TGTGCCACCAGTAGCGTGGGGGATCGTTCTGGGGCCAACGTCCTGACTTTC
TRBJ2-3	TRBD2	TRBV28	-	CASSPIRGGGDTDTQYF	TGTGCCAGCAGTCCGATTCGCGGGGGGGGGGACACAGATACGCAGTATTTT
TRBJ2-5	TRBD2	TRBV7-2	-	CASSHILAGSSGTQYF	TGTGCCAGCAGCCATATACTAGCGGGAAGTTCTGGGACCCAGTACTTC
TRBJ2-7	-	TRBV20-1	few	CSARTSPNAVEQYF	TGCAGTGCTAGAACTAGCCCAAATGCGGTCGAGCAGTACTTC
TRBJ2-1	TRBD2	TRBV7-2	few	CASSGTSGQGSNEQFF	TGTGCCAGCAGCGGGACTAGCGGTCAGGGGTCCAATGAGCAGTTCTTC
TRBJ2-7	-	TRBV20-1	-	CSATRTDYEQYF	TGCAGTGCTACTAGGACGGACTACGAGCAGTACTTC
TRBJ2-7	-	TRBV12-3/TRBV12-4	few	CASSPRGAREQYF	TGTGCCAGCAGTCCCCGTGGGGCCAGGGAGCAGTACTTC
TRBJ2-3	TRBD2	TRBV6-1	-	CATSLAGVVSAQYF	TGTGCCACTAGTCTAGCGGGCGTCGTTTCGGCGCAGTATTTT
TRBJ2-7	-	TRBV29-1	many	CSVEGYLGSYEQYF	TGCAGCGTCGAGGGGTATCTAGGGTCCTACGAGCAGTACTTC
TRBJ1-1	-	TRBV5-5	-	CASSLRQTSTEAFF	TGTGCCAGCAGCTTACGTCAGACGAGCACTGAAGCTTTCTTT
TRBJ2-7	-	TRBV5-1	many	CASSLGGQLSEQYF	TGCGCCAGCAGCTTGGGCGGACAGTTATCTGAGCAGTACTTC
TRBJ1-1	-	TRBV12-3/TRBV12-4	many	CASSPQMNTEAFF	TGTGCCAGCAGTCCCCAAATGAACACTGAAGCTTTCTTT
TRBJ2-2	-	TRBV12-3/TRBV12-4	many	CASSLETLANTGELFF	TGTGCCAGCAGTTTAGAAACGTTAGCGAACACCGGGGAGCTGTTTTTT
TRBJ2-2	-	TRBV7-8	-	CASSPRSQLNTGELFF	TGTGCCAGCAGCCCCAGGTCGCAACTGAACACCGGGGAGCTGTTTTTT
TRBJ1-5	-	TRBV7-8	few	CASSRLGNQPQHF	TGTGCCAGCAGCCGACTTGGCAATCAGCCCCAGCATTTT
TRBJ1-5	TRBD1	TRBV10-3	few	CAIRTGESGQPQHF	TGTGCCATCAGGACAGGGGAGTCAGGTCAGCCCCAGCATTTT
TRBJ2-7	TRBD1	TRBV7-2	-	CASSFLRGHEQYF	TGTGCCAGCAGCTTCCTAAGGGGGCACGAGCAGTACTTC
TRBJ2-7	TRBD1	TRBV6-2/TRBV6-3	few	CASRDSTYYEQYF	TGTGCCAGCCGGGACAGCACATACTACGAGCAGTACTTC
TRBJ1-1	-	TRBV6-2/TRBV6-3	few	CASSWGRLNTEAFF	TGTGCCAGCAGTTGGGGACGGTTGAACACTGAAGCTTTCTTT
TRBJ2-1	-	TRBV7-8	-	CASSFPAPRDEQFF	TGTGCCAGCAGCTTTCCCGCCCCTAGAGATGAGCAGTTCTTC
TRBJ2-5	TRBD2	TRBV9	few	CASSVEASASGSETQYF	TGTGCCAGCAGCGTAGAGGCGTCGGCTAGCGGGAGTGAGACCCAGTACTTC
TRBJ2-5	-	TRBV15	-	CATSTGIQETQYF	TGTGCCACCAGCACCGGGATTCAAGAGACCCAGTACTTC
TRBJ2-2	TRBD1	TRBV7-9	-	CASSLIRQGPTGELFF	TGTGCCAGCAGCTTAATCCGACAGGGGCCCACCGGGGAGCTGTTTTTT
TRBJ2-7	TRBD1	TRBV20-1	-	CSATKTGVVYEQYF	TGCAGTGCTACTAAGACAGGGGTAGTTTACGAGCAGTACTTC
TRBJ2-1	TRBD2	TRBV5-1	many	CASSLESGKYNEQFF	TGCGCCAGCAGCTTGGAAAGCGGGAAATACAATGAGCAGTTCTTC
TRBJ2-6	-	TRBV6-2/TRBV6-3	-	CATKGGTLGSGANVLTF	TGTGCCACAAAAGGCGGGACTCTGGGGTCTGGGGCCAACGTCCTGACTTTC